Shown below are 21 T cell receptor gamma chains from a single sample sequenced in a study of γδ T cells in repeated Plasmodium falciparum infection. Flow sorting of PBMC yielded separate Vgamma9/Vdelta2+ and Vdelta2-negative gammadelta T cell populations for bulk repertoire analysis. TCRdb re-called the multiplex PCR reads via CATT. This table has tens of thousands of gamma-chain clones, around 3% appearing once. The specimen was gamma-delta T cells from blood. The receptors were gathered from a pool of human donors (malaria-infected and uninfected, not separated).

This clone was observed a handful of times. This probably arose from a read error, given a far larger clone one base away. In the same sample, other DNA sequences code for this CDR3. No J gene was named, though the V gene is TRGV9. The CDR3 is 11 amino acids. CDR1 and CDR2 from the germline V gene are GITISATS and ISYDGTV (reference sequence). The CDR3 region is CALWEVQMKLF. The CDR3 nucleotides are TGTGCCTTGTGGGAGGTGCAAATGAAGCTCTTT.

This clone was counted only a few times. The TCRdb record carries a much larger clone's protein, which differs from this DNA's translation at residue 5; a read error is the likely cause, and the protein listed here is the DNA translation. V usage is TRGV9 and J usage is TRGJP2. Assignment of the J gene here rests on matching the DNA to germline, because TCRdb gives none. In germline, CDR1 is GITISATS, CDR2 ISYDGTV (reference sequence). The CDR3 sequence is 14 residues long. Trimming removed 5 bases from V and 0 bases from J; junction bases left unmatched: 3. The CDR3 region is CALWGYSSDWIKTF. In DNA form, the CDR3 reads TGTGCCTTGTGGGGGTATAGTAGTGATTGGATCAAGACGTTT.

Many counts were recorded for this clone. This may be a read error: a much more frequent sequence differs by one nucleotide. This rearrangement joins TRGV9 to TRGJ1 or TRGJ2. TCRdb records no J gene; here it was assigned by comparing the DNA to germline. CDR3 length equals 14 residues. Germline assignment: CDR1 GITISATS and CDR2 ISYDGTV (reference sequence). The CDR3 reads CALWEALCYYKKLF. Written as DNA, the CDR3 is TGCGCCTTGTGGGAGGCCCTATGTTATTATAAGAAACTCTTT.

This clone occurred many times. CDR3 bases: TGTGCCACCTGGGACGGTTCTGGGGATTATTATAAGAAACTCTTT. Residues: CATWDGSGDYYKKLF. The rearrangement links TRGV4 to TRGJ1 or TRGJ2. TCRdb gives no J gene; it was assigned here by matching the DNA to germline. The CDR3 consists of 15 residues. V was pared by 4 bases and J by 2 bases, with 11 bases of the junction left unmatched. Germline lookup yields CDR1 EGSTGY and CDR2 YDSYTSSV.

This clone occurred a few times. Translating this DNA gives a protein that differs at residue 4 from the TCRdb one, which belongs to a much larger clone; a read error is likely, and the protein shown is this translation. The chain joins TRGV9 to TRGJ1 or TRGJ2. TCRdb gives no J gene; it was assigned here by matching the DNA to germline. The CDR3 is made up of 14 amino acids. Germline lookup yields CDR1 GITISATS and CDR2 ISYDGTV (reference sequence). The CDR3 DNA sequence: TGTGCCTTGTTGGAGGTGCATCCTTATTATAAGAAACTCTTT. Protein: CALLEVHPYYKKLF.

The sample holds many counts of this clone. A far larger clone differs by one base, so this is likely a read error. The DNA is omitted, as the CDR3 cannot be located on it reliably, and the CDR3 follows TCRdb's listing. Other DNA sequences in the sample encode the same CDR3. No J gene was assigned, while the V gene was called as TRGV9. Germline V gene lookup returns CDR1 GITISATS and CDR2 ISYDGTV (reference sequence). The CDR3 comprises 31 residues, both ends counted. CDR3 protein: CALWEAIIIRNSLAVEQHLLSQVSIGRIQHF.

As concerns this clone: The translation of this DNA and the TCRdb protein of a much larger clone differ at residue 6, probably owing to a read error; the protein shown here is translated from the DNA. The DNA for the CDR3 is TGTGCCTTGTGGGAGATTAGGAAAATCAAGGTATTT. This codes for CALWEIRKIKVF. This chain joins TRGV9 and TRGJP. Germline V CDR1 and CDR2: GITISATS, ISYDGTV (reference sequence). The CDR3 covers 12 residues. The V segment lost 3 bases and the J segment 19 bases; nucleotides outside the gene matches: 6.

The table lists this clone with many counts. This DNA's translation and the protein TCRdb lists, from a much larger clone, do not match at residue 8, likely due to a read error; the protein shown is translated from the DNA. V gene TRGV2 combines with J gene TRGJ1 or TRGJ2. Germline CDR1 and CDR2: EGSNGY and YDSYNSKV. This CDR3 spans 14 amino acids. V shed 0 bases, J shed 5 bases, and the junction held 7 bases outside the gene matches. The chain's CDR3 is CATWDGPQNYKKLF. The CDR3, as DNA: TGTGCCACCTGGGACGGGCCTCAGAATTATAAGAAACTCTTT.

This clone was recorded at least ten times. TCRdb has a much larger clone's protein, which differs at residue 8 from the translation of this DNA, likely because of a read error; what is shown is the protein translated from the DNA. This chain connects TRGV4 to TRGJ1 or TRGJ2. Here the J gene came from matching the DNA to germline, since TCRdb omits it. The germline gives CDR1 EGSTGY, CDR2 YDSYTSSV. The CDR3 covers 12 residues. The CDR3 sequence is CATWPNYCKKLF. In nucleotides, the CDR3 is TGTGCCACCTGGCCCAATTATTGTAAGAAACTCTTT.

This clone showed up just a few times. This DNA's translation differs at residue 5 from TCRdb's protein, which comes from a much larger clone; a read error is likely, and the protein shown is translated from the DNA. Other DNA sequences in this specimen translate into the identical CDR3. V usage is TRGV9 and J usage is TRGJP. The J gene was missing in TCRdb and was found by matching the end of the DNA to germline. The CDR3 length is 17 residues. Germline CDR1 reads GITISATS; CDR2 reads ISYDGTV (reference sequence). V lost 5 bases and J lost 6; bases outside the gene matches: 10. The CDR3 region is CALWGDQGELGKKIKVF. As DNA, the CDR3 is TGTGCCTTGTGGGGGGATCAAGGAGAGTTGGGCAAAAAAATCAAGGTATTT.

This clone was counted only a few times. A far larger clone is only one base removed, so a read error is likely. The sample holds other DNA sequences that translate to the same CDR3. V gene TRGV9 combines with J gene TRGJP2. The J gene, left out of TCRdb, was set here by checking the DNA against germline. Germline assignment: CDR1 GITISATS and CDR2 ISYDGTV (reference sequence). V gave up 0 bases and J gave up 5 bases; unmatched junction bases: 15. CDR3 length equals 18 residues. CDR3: CALWEVRRVINSDWIKTF. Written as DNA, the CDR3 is TGTGCCTTGTGGGAGGTGCGTCGGGTAATTAACAGTGATTGGATCAAGACGTTT.

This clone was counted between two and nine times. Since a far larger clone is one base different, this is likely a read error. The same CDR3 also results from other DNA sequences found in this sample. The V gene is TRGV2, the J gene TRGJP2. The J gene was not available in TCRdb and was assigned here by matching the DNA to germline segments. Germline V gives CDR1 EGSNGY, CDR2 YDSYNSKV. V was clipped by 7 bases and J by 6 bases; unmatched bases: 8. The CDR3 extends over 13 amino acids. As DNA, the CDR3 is TGTGCCACCTGTCGCCCTGGTGATTGGATCAAGACGTTT. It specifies CATCRPGDWIKTF.

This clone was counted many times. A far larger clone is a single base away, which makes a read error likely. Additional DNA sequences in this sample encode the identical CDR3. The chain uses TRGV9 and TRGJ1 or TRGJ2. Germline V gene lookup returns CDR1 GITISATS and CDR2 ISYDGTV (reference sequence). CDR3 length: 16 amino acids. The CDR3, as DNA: TGTGCCCTGTGGGAGGTGCAGGGGGTGACTTATTATAAGAAACTCTTT. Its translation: CALWEVQGVTYYKKLF.

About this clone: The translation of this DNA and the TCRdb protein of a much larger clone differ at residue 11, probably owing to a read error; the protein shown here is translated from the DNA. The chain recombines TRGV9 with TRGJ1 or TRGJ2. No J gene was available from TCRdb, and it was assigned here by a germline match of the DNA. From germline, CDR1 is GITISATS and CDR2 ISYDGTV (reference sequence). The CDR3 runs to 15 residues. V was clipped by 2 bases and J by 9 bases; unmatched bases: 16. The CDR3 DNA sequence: TGTGCCTTGTGGGAGGCGAACCCTTTGGGTTGTAAGAAACTCTTT. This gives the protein CALWEANPLGCKKLF.

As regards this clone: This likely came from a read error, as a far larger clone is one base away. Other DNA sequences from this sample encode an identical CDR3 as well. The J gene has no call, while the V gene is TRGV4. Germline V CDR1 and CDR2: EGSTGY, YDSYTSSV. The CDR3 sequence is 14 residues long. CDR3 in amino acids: CATWDGPSIYKKLF. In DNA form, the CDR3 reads TGTGCCACCTGGGATGGGCCTTCTATTTATAAGAAACTCTTC.

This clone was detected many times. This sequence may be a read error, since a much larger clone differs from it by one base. CDR3 nucleotides: TGTGCCACCTGGGACGTAGATTATTATAAGAAACTCTTT. This codes for CATWDVDYYKKLF. This rearrangement joins TRGV5 to TRGJ1 or TRGJ2. V lost 3 bases and J lost 2; bases outside the gene matches: 4. Germline CDR1 is VINAFY and CDR2 is YDVSNSKD. The CDR3 spans 13 residues.

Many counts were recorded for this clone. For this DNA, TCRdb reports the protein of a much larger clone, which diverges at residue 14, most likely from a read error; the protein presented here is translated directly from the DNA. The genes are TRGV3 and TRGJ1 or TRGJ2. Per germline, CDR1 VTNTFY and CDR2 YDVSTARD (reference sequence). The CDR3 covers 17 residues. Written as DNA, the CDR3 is TGTGCCACCTGGGACAGGCGACAGCCCGTGAATTATTATGAGAAACTCTTT. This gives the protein CATWDRRQPVNYYEKLF.

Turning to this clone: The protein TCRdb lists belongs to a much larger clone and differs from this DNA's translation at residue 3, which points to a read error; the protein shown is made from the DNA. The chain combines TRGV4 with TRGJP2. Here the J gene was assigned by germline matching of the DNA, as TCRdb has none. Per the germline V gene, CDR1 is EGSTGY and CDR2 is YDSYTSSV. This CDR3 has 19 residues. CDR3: CAAWDGLQPVRCSDWIKTF. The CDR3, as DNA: TGTGCCGCCTGGGATGGGCTACAGCCTGTCAGATGTAGTGATTGGATCAAGACGTTT.

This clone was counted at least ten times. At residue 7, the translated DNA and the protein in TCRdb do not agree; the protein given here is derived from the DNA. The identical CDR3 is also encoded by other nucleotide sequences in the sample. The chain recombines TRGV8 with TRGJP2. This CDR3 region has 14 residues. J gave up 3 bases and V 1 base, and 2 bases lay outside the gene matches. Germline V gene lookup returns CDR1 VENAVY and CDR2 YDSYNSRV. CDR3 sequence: CATWDRGSDWIKTF. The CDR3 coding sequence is TGTGCCACCTGGGATAGAGGTAGTGATTGGATCAAGACGTTT.

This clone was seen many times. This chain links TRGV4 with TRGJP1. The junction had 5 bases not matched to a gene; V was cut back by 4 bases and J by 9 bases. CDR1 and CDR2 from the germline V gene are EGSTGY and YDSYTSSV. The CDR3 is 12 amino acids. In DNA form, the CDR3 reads TGTGCCACCTGGGAGGGAAGTTGGTTCAAGATATTT. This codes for CATWEGSWFKIF.

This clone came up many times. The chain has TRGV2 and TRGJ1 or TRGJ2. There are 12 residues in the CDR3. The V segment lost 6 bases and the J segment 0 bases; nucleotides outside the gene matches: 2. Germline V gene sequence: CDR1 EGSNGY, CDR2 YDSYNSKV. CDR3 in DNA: TGTGCCACCTGGACGAATTATTATAAGAAACTCTTT. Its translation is CATWTNYYKKLF.